This note documents a single T cell receptor beta chain sequence. This clone was observed a few times. It has no known antigen specificity. No quality values exist for individual bases; no much larger clone is one base distant. The immunoSEQ Assay, a bias-controlled multiplex PCR, was used to amplify TCRbeta CDR3 regions from genomic DNA. The authors' pipeline ran thus. Nucleated cell counts per sample were estimated from amplification of reference gene primers within the assay. Sequence reads were collapsed and filtered to measure the absolute abundance of every unique TCRbeta CDR3 rearrangement. For each sample, productive Simpson clonality was calculated as the square root of Simpson's diversity index over productive rearrangements. TCRdb mirrors the immuneACCESS table, restricted to in-frame sequences. Some clones are absent from its copies; in checked studies, under half trace to an unresolved V gene, and the reason for the others is unknown. Clone size and the V and J calls come from that table; the DNA yielded D and trimming. The sample has around 400,000 clones on record, approximately 90% of them singletons. The ten largest clones represent about 0.78% of the sample.

This sample stems from a study of blood T cell repertoires in COVID-19 (dated by TCRdb to 2020 to 2022). With regard to the full study: Samples from collaborators originated in the United States, Italy and Spain and spanned both the acute and convalescent phases of COVID-19. The prospective study material was composed of cDNA or gDNA derived from T cells, B-cell-depleted T cells, or PBMCs. The dataset comprised deeply sampled blood TCRbeta repertoires from subjects exposed to, actively infected with, or recovered from COVID-19. The repertoires were made available in a free public database intended to serve as a resource for research on the immune response to SARS-CoV-2. The samples were drawn from the first 160 participants of the ongoing ImmuneRACE study and from more than 1,000 subjects provided by 6 global collaborators. Nearly every sample came with metadata listing a de-identified subject ID, COVID-19 status, age in years and sex. HLA class I and class II types, where available, came from metadata supplied by the sample provider rather than from assay-based typing. Paper-wide results and their limitations: The amount of clinical and demographic metadata varied by source and participant and was provided uncurated.

In the prospective study, participants were about 18 to 95 years old, resided in about two dozen geographic areas of the United States, and were enrolled through a virtual design. To assign participants to cohorts, the prospective study relied on clinical history that participants themselves reported in a screening survey and a study questionnaire. Exposed participants had been in contact with someone with a PCR-confirmed or clinician-diagnosed COVID-19 case within 2 weeks of study entry. Mobile phlebotomists in the prospective study collected whole blood, serum and a nasopharyngeal or oropharyngeal swab from every participant. Prospective study participants could optionally give additional blood draws and questionnaires over an approximately two-month period. Before DNA extraction, blood samples from the prospective study were shipped at room temperature or frozen. V trim: 8 bases; J trim: 0 bases; unmatched bases: 7. The CDR3 numbers 15 residues from cysteine through phenylalanine. Only the CDR3 DNA stays, 45 bases, in frame from base 1. CDR1 and CDR2 (SNHLY, FYNNEI) derive from the germline V gene.

The source is a woman aged 35 to 49 who had been exposed to COVID-19. Specimen: PBMCs or T cells enriched from blood (not recorded which). The V and J genes are TRBV2 and TRBJ1-5; a stretch of 7 junction bases matches TRBD1. DNA sequence: TGTGCCAGCTCCGTGGGGACAGCTAGCAATCAGCCCCAGCATTTT. Its amino acids are CASSVGTASNQPQHF. The entire variable domain, with the stretches around the CDR3 drawn from the reference TRBV2 and TRBJ1-5 proteins, is EPEVTQTPSHQVTQMGQEVILRCVPISNHLYFYWYRQILGQKVEFLVSFYNNEISEKSEIFDDQFSVERPDGSNFTLKIRSTKLEDSAMYFCASSVGTASNQPQHFGDGTRLSIL.